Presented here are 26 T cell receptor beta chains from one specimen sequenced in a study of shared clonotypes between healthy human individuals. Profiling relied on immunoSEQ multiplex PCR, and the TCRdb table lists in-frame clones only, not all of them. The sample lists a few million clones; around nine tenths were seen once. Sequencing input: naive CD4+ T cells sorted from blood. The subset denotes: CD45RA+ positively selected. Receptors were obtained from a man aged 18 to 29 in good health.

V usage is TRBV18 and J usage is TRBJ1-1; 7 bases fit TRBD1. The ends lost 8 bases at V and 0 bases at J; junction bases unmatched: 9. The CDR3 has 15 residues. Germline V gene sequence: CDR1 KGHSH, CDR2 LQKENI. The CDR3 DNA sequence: TGTGCCAGCGCCGACAGGGAGGGGATGAACACTGAAGCTTTCTTT. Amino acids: CASADREGMNTEAFF.

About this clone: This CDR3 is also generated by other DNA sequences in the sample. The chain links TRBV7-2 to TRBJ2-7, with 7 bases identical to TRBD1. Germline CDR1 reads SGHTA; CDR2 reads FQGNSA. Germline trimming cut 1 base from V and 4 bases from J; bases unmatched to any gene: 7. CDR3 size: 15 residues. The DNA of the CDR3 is TGTGCCAGCAGCTTAGGACAGGGACCCGGGTACGAGCAGTACTTC. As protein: CASSLGQGPGYEQYF.

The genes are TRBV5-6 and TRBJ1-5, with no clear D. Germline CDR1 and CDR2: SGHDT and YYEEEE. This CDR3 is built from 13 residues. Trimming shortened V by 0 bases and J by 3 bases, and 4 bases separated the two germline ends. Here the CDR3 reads CASSLAHNQPQHF. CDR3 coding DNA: TGTGCCAGCAGCTTGGCCCACAATCAGCCCCAGCATTTT.

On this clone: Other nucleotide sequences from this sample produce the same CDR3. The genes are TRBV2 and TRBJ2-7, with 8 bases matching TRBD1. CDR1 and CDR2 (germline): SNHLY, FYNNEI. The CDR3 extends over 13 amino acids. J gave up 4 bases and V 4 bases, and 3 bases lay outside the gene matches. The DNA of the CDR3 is TGTGCCAGCAGTGGCGGACAGGGATACGAGCAGTACTTC. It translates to CASSGGQGYEQYF. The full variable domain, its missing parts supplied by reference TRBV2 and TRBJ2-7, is EPEVTQTPSHQVTQMGQEVILRCVPISNHLYFYWYRQILGQKVEFLVSFYNNEISEKSEIFDDQFSVERPDGSNFTLKIRSTKLEDSAMYFCASSGGQGYEQYFGPGTRLTVT.

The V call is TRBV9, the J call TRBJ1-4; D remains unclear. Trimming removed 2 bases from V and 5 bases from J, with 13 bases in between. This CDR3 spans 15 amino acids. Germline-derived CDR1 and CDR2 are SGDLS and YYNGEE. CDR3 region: CASSVRTGGNEKLFF. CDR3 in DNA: TGTGCCAGCAGCGTGAGGACGGGAGGGAATGAAAAACTGTTTTTT.

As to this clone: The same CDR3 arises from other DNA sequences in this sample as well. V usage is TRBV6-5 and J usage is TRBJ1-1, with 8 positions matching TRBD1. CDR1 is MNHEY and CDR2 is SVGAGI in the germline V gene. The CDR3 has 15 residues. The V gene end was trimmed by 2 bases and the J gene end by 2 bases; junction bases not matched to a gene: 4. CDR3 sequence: CASSYGQGVNTEAFF. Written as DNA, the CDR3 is TGTGCCAGCAGTTACGGACAGGGAGTCAACACTGAAGCTTTCTTT.

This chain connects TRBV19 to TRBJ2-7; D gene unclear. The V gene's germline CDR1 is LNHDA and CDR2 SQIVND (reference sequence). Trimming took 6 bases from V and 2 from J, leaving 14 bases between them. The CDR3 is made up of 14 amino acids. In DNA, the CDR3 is TGTGCCAGTAGCAGCCCCTACGCCACCTACGAGCAGTACTTC. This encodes CASSSPYATYEQYF.

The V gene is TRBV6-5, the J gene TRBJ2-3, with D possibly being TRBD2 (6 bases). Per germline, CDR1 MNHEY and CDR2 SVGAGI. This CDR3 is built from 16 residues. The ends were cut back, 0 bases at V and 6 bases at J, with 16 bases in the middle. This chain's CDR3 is CASSYSSGLGTDTQYF. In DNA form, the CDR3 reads TGTGCCAGCAGTTACTCGAGCGGGCTAGGGACCGATACGCAGTATTTT.

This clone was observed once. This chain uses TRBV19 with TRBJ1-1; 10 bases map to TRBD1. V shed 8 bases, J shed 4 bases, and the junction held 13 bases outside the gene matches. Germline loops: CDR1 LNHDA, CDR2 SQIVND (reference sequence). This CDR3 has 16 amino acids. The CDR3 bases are TGTGCCAGTCAAAGGGGAACCGGGACAGGGGCCACTGAAGCTTTCTTT. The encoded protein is CASQRGTGTGATEAFF.

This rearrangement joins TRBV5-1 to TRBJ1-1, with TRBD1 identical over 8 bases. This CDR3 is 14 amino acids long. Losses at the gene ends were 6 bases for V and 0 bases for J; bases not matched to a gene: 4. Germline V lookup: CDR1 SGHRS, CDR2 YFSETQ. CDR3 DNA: TGCGCCAGCAAAGGACAGGGCTTGAACACTGAAGCTTTCTTT. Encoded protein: CASKGQGLNTEAFF. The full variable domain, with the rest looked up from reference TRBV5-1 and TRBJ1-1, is KAGVTQTPRYLIKTRGQQVTLSCSPISGHRSVSWYQQTPGQGLQFLFEYFSETQRNKGNFPGRFSGRQFSNSRSEMNVSTLELGDSALYLCASKGQGLNTEAFFGQGTRLTVV.

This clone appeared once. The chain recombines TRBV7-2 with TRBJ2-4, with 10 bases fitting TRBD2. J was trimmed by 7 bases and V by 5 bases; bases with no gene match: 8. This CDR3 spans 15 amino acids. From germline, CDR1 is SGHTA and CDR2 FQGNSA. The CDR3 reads CASSPSGRARNIQYF. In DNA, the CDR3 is TGTGCCAGCAGCCCAAGCGGGAGGGCCAGGAACATTCAGTACTTC.

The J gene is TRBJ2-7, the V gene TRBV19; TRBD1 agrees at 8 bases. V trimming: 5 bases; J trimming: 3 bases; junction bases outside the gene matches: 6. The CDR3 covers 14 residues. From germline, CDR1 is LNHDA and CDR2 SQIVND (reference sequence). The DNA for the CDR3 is TGTGCCAGTAGTCAGGGGGCAACCTTCTACGAGCAGTACTTC. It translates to CASSQGATFYEQYF.

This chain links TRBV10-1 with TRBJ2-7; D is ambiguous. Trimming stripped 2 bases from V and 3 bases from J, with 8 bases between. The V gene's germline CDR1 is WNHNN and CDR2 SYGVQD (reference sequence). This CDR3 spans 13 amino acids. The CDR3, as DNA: TGCGCCAGCAGTGAGAGGCTTGGCTACGAGCAGTACTTC. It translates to CASSERLGYEQYF.

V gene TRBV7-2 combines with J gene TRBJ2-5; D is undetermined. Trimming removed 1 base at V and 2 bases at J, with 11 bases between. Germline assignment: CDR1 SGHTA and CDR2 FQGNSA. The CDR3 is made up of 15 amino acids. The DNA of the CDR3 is TGTGCCAGCAGCTTAGGGCCGACGCCACAAGAGACCCAGTACTTC. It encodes CASSLGPTPQETQYF.

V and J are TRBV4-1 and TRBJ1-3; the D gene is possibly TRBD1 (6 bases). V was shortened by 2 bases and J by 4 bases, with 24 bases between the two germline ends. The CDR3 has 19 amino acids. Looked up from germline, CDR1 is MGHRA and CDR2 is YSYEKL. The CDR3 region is CASSQSRQLGGRWGNTIYF. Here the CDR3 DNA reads TGCGCCAGCAGCCAAAGCCGACAGTTGGGGGGGCGATGGGGAAACACCATATATTTT.

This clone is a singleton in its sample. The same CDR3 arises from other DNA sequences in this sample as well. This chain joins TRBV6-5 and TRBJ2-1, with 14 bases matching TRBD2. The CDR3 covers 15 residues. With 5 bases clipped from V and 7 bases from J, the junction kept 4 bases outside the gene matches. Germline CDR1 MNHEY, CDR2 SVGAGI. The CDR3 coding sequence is TGTGCCAGCAGTAGGGGGACTAGCGGGAGTAATGAGCAGTTCTTC. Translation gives CASSRGTSGSNEQFF.

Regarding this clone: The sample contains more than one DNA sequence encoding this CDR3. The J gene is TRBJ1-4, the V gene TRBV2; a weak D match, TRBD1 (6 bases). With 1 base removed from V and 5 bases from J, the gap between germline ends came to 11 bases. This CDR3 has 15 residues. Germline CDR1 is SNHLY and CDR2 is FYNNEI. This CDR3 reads CASSEVGGRNEKLFF. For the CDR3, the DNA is TGTGCCAGCAGTGAAGTTGGGGGGCGGAATGAAAAACTGTTTTTT.

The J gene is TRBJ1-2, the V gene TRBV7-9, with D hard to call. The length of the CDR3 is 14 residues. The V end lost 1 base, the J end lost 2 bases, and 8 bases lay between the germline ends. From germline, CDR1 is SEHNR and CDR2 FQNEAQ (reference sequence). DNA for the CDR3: TGTGCCAGCAGCTTAGGAGATGGGAACTATGGCTACACCTTC. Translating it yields CASSLGDGNYGYTF. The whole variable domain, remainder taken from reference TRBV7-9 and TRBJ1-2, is DTGVSQNPRHKITKRGQNVTFRCDPISEHNRLYWYRQTLGQGPEFLTYFQNEAQLEKSRLLSDRFSAERPKGSFSTLEIQRTEQGDSAMYLCASSLGDGNYGYTFGSGTRLTVV.

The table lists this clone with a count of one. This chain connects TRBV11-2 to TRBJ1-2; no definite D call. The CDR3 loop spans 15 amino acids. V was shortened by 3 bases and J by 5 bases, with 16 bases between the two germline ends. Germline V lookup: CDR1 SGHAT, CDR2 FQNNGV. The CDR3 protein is CASSFDLGSGYGYTF. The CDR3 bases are TGTGCCAGCAGCTTCGATCTAGGGTCAGGATATGGCTACACCTTC.

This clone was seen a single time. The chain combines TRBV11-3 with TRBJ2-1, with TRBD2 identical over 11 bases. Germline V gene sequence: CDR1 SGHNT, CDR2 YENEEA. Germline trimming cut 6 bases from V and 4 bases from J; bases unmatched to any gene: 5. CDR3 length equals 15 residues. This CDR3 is CASSTRTSGYNEQFF. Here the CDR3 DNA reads TGTGCCAGCAGTACAAGGACTAGCGGGTACAATGAGCAGTTCTTC.

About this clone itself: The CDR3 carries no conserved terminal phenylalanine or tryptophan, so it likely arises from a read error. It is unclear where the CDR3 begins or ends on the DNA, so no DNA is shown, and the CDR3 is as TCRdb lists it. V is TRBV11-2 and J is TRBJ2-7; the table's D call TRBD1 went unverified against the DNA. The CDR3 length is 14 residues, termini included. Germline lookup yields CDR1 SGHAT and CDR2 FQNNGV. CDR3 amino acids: CASSRGQGADLWLH.

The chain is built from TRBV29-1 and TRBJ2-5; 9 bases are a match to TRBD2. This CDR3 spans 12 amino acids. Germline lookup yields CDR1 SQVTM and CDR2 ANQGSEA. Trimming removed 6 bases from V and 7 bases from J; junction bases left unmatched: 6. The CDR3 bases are TGCAGCGTAGGCGGGGGGGGCCCGACCCAGTACTTC. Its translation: CSVGGGGPTQYF.

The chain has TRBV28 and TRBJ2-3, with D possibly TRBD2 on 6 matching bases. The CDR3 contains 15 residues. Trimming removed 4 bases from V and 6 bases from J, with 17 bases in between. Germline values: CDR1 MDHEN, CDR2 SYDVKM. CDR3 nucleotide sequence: TGTGCCAGCAGTTCCCGTGGAGGGGCGGGGGATACGCAGTATTTT. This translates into CASSSRGGAGDTQYF.

DNA for the CDR3: TGTGCCTGGAGTGTACAGACTTACACAGATACGCAGTATTTT. This gives the protein CAWSVQTYTDTQYF. The chain combines TRBV30 with TRBJ2-3; D unresolved. V shed 0 bases and J shed 2 bases, with 9 bases lying between them. CDR3 length equals 14 residues. Germline V gives CDR1 GTSNPN, CDR2 SVGIG (reference sequence).

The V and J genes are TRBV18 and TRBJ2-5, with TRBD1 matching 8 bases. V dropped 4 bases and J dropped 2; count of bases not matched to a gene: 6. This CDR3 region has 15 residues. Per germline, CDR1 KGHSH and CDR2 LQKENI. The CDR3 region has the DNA TGTGCCAGCTCACAAGGGACAGGAGCTCAAGAGACCCAGTACTTC. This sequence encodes CASSQGTGAQETQYF. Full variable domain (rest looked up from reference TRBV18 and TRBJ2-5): NAGVMQNPRHLVRRRGQEARLRCSPMKGHSHVYWYRQLPEEGLKFMVYLQKENIIDESGMPKERFSAEFPKEGPSILRIQQVVRGDSAAYFCASSQGTGAQETQYFGPGTRLLVL.

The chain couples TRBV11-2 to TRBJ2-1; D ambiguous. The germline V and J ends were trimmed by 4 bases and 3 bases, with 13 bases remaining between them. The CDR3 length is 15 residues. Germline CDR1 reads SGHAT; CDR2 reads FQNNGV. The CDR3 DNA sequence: TGTGCCAGCAGCTCAATAGAGCGTTTCTACAATGAGCAGTTCTTC. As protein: CASSSIERFYNEQFF. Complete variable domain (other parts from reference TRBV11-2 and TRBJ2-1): EAGVAQSPRYKIIEKRQSVAFWCNPISGHATLYWYQQILGQGPKLLIQFQNNGVVDDSQLPKDRFSAERLKGVDSTLKIQPAKLEDSAVYLCASSSIERFYNEQFFGPGTRLTVL.